The rows below give T cell receptor beta chains drawn from one sample of a study of cytomegalovirus exposure and HLA in healthy donors. Profiled with immunoSEQ multiplex PCR; TCRdb holds only in-frame clones, not every one. The sample consists of 250,000 to 300,000 clones, nearly 90% of them appearing once. Sequencing was carried out using PBMCs. The receptors shown here come from a woman under 30 in good health and CMV-seronegative. Both conserved end residues are trimmed from each CDR3. A D gene is named only where the DNA matches it firmly.

V gene	CDR3 length	D gene	CDR3 protein
TRBV7-9	10	NA	ASSSLGSEQF
TRBV10-2	13	NA	ASSESRREGDTQY
TRBV6-5	14	TRBD2	ASSYYGTSSYNEQF
TRBV7-2	14	TRBD2	ASSSRTSGGSYEQY
TRBV27	12	TRBD1	ASSNGQGTEKLF
TRBV5-1	16	TRBD2	ASSLGLAGAYNQETQY
TRBV18	13	NA	ASSPSGHPNTEAF
TRBV6-5	13	NA	ASSSGRGAYNEQF
TRBV28	12	NA	ASFSPLNTGELF
TRBV5-6	13	NA	ASSFSGSSYNEQF
TRBV7-9	11	NA	ASSLAGLYEQY
TRBV27	11	NA	ASSLSLNSPLH
TRBV27	12	NA	ASSLGGKVAEAF
TRBV19	13	NA	ASSNRRGVTDTQY
TRBV29-1	13	TRBD2	SVELASGGGETQY
TRBV27	14	NA	ASRPRQEYDYYGYT
TRBV10-1	11	NA	ASSDLETDTQY
TRBV11-2	13	NA	ASSPRAVLGETQY
TRBV28	16	TRBD1	ASSPSWDRGQDNYGYT
TRBV18	13	NA	ASSPLEGKGTEAF
TRBV10-3	16	TRBD2	AITLQGLAESSYNEQF
TRBV11-2	11	NA	AILGANTGELF
TRBV10-1	15	TRBD1	ASSESRTGFRTGELF
TRBV18	16	NA	ASSTLGGSYESGNTIY
TRBV5-4	13	TRBD2	ASSGGLAGAYEQY
TRBV5-1	13	TRBD2	ASSLVLAGTDTQY
TRBV28	13	NA	ASSTPAGLNYGYT
TRBV28	14	NA	ASSLGERGSNQPQH
TRBV5-1	14	NA	ASSLARAGDPYGYT
TRBV5-5	13	NA	ASSLLGGQGGELF
TRBV5-1	15	TRBD2	ASSFLSSGPYTGELF
TRBV30	10	NA	AWSVQSYGYT